Here is one TCR beta chain with its context. The sample belongs to a study of blood T cell repertoires in COVID-19. V was pared by 2 bases and J by 4 bases, with 12 bases between. The germline CDR1 and CDR2 sequences are SGHRS and YFSETQ. This CDR3 comprises 14 residues. The repertoire was sequenced with immunoSEQ multiplex PCR; TCRdb's copy has only in-frame clones and lacks some. The data contain 190,000 or so clones, about 90% of them seen just once; the ten biggest clones take up 2% to 2.5%. Sequenced sample: PBMCs or T cells enriched from blood (not recorded which). This receptor was obtained from a woman in her 30s who had recovered from COVID-19. The J gene is TRBJ1-1, the V gene TRBV5-1, with D perhaps matching TRBD1 (6 bases). The CDR3: CASSLTGFATEAFF. Written as DNA, the CDR3 is TGCGCCAGCAGCTTAACAGGGTTCGCCACTGAAGCTTTCTTT.